The 19 T cell receptor beta chains presented below share a single source sample, sequenced in a study of OX40 agonist ivuxolimab in advanced cancers. This table comes from immunoSEQ multiplex PCR, and its TCRdb copy is limited to in-frame clones, with some not included. The sample lists around 70,000 clones, 82% occurring once. The input for sequencing was CD4+ or CD8+ T cells sorted from blood, taken in a trial of the OX40 agonist ivuxolimab. These receptors came from an adult with an advanced solid tumor such as melanoma, head and neck, liver or kidney cancer.

The CDR3 here is CASSEPGTVYGYTF. Written as DNA, the CDR3 is TGTGCCAGCAGTGAACCCGGGACAGTCTATGGCTACACCTTC. The V gene is TRBV6-1, the J gene TRBJ1-2; TRBD1 matches at 7 bases. Per the germline V gene, CDR1 is MNHNS and CDR2 is SASEGT. The CDR3 is made up of 14 amino acids. Germline trimming cut 2 bases from V and 4 bases from J; bases unmatched to any gene: 4.

The rearrangement links TRBV7-9 to TRBJ2-1, with 9 positions matching TRBD2. CDR1 is SEHNR and CDR2 is FQNEAQ in the germline V gene (reference sequence). CDR3 size: 16 residues. V was clipped by 5 bases and J by 7 bases; unmatched bases: 12. CDR3: CASSGFTSGFNNEQFF. CDR3 nucleotide sequence: TGTGCCAGCAGCGGATTCACTAGCGGGTTTAATAATGAGCAGTTCTTC.

The V call is TRBV19, the J call TRBJ1-1, with 7 bases identical to TRBD1. Germline CDR1 LNHDA, CDR2 SQIVND (reference sequence). Losses at the gene ends were 1 base for V and 5 bases for J; bases not matched to a gene: 4. CDR3 length: 14 residues. CDR3 nucleotide sequence: TGTGCCAGTAGTATAGTTCACAGGGGTACTGAAGCTTTCTTT. Protein product: CASSIVHRGTEAFF.

The V and J genes are TRBV5-1 and TRBJ2-5, with TRBD2 identical over 9 bases. The J call may be mistaken, given a closer DNA end match to TRBJ2-7. The CDR3 length is 13 residues. Germline V CDR1 and CDR2: SGHRS, YFSETQ. CDR3 sequence: CASSTPSGNEQYF. The CDR3, as DNA: TGCGCCAGCTCAACCCCTAGCGGGAACGAGCAGTACTTC.

The rearrangement joins TRBV6-1 to TRBJ1-2, with D perhaps TRBD1 (5 bases). Germline V gives CDR1 MNHNS, CDR2 SASEGT. V was pared by 10 bases and J by 0 bases, with 12 bases between. This CDR3 contains 13 residues. The CDR3 DNA reads TGTGCCATTCAGGGAGGCGCTAACTATGGCTACACCTTC. This gives the protein CAIQGGANYGYTF.

The chain carries TRBV5-6 and TRBJ2-7, with D possibly TRBD2 on 5 matching bases. Germline assignment: CDR1 SGHDT and CDR2 YYEEEE. The CDR3 covers 13 residues. The ends were cut back, 4 bases at V and 0 bases at J, with 8 bases in the middle. CDR3 amino acids: CASSDGVSYEQYF. CDR3 sequence (DNA): TGTGCCAGCAGCGACGGGGTCTCCTACGAGCAGTACTTC. Variable domain in full (rest from reference TRBV5-6 and TRBJ2-7): DAGVTQSPTHLIKTRGQQVTLRCSPKSGHDTVSWYQQALGQGPQFIFQYYEEEERQRGNFPDRFSGHQFPNYSSELNVNALLLGDSALYLCASSDGVSYEQYFGPGTRLTVT.

This rearrangement joins TRBV5-1 to TRBJ2-5; TRBD2 agrees at 8 bases. This CDR3 region has 14 residues. Germline CDR1 and CDR2: SGHRS and YFSETQ. The ends lost 2 bases at V and 2 bases at J; junction bases unmatched: 2. The CDR3 loop reads CASSFTSGQETQYF. The CDR3 DNA sequence: TGCGCCAGCAGCTTTACTAGCGGACAAGAGACCCAGTACTTC.

The chain couples TRBV7-6 to TRBJ1-5; a possible D gene is TRBD1 (6 bases). The CDR3 has 14 residues. V lost 4 bases and J 7 bases, leaving 14 bases between the germline ends. Germline V CDR1 and CDR2: SGHVS, FNYEAQ. CDR3 DNA sequence: TGTGCCAGCAGCTCGGCAGGGGAAGGGCAGCCCCAGCATTTT. Amino acid sequence: CASSSAGEGQPQHF.

Here the CDR3 reads CASSLGGQGYAGYTF. In nucleotides, the CDR3 is TGTGCCAGCAGTTTAGGGGGACAGGGATATGCTGGCTACACCTTC. V is TRBV28 and J is TRBJ1-2; 9 nucleotides match TRBD1. J lost 7 bases, V lost 2 bases, and 8 bases had no gene match. This CDR3 is built from 15 residues. Germline-derived CDR1 and CDR2 are MDHEN and SYDVKM.

The chain is built from TRBV5-1 and TRBJ1-1; 7 nucleotides line up with TRBD1. J lost 2 bases, V lost 4 bases, and 8 bases had no gene match. CDR3 length: 15 residues. Germline CDR1 and CDR2: SGHRS and YFSETQ. CDR3 DNA: TGCGCCAGCAGCCTAGCCGGGACAGTTAACACTGAAGCTTTCTTT. This codes for CASSLAGTVNTEAFF.

The gene calls are TRBV2 and TRBJ2-5; the D is unclear. V dropped 5 bases and J dropped 2 bases, with 6 bases sitting between them. This CDR3 region has 12 residues. Germline CDR1 SNHLY, CDR2 FYNNEI. The DNA of the CDR3 is TGTGCCAGCAGTCCCCAGCAAGAGACCCAGTACTTC. Translating gives CASSPQQETQYF.

J is TRBJ2-7 and V is TRBV5-5; D is uncertain. From germline, CDR1 is SGHKS and CDR2 YYEKEE (reference sequence). Trimming removed 4 bases at V and 5 bases at J, with 13 bases between. CDR3 length equals 13 residues. The CDR3 spells CASSPLGGDEQYF. The CDR3 DNA reads TGTGCCAGCAGCCCACTCGGTGGGGACGAGCAGTACTTC.

A single count supports this clone. The chain links TRBV28 to TRBJ1-2; the D gene is possibly TRBD1 (6 bases). The germline V and J ends were trimmed by 6 bases and 7 bases, with 21 bases remaining between them. The CDR3 runs 15 residues. The germline CDR1 and CDR2 sequences are MDHEN and SYDVKM. The CDR3, as DNA: TGTGCCAGCAGGTCGACAGGAACTGGATACGGTGGCTACACCTTC. Its translation: CASRSTGTGYGGYTF.

The J gene is TRBJ1-5, the V gene TRBV6-6; D remains ambiguous. Per germline, CDR1 MNHNY and CDR2 SVGAGI (reference sequence). CDR3 size: 13 residues. Trimming pared 8 bases from V and 4 bases from J, leaving 12 bases between. CDR3 amino acids: CASRRLGNQPQHF. The CDR3 DNA reads as TGTGCCAGCCGTAGGTTGGGAAATCAGCCCCAGCATTTT.

The rearrangement links TRBV5-4 to TRBJ2-6; 7 bases map to TRBD1. The CDR3 is made up of 18 amino acids. Trimming cost V 2 bases and J 0 bases; bases outside gene matches: 8. Germline CDR1 is SGHNT and CDR2 is YYREEE (reference sequence). The CDR3 is CASSFPHTGVSGANVLTF. CDR3 in DNA: TGTGCCAGCAGCTTTCCCCATACAGGGGTCTCTGGGGCCAACGTCCTGACTTTC.

This clone was observed a single time. In DNA form, the CDR3 reads TGTGCCAGCAGCTGGGACACTCTGATCCAGCCCCAGCATTTT. Protein: CASSWDTLIQPQHF. V usage is TRBV7-8 and J usage is TRBJ1-5; a possible D gene is TRBD1 (6 bases). Trimming shortened V by 4 bases and J by 7 bases, and 14 bases separated the two germline ends. The CDR3 is 14 amino acids. Germline CDR1 and CDR2: SGHVS and FQNEAQ. The complete variable domain, with remaining parts taken from reference TRBV7-8 and TRBJ1-5, reads GAGVSQSPRYKVAKRGQDVALRCDPISGHVSLFWYQQALGQGPEFLTYFQNEAQLDKSGLPSDRFFAERPEGSVSTLKIQRTQQEDSAVYLCASSWDTLIQPQHFGDGTRLSIL.

The J gene is TRBJ2-3, the V gene TRBV29-1, with a tentative D call TRBD1 (5 bases). The length of the CDR3 is 15 residues. Trimming cost V 3 bases and J 1 base, with 14 bases left between them. The V gene's germline CDR1 is SQVTM and CDR2 ANQGSEA. CDR3 bases: TGCAGCGTTGACAGGGCTGGCAGTGGCACAGATACGCAGTATTTT. This translates into CSVDRAGSGTDTQYF.

This chain connects TRBV7-2 to TRBJ2-5, with D perhaps being TRBD1 or TRBD2 (5 bases each). Trimming took off 5 bases at V and 5 bases at J, with 9 bases between the two ends. Per the germline V gene, CDR1 is SGHTA and CDR2 is FQGNSA. The CDR3 length is 12 residues. For the CDR3, the DNA is TGTGCCAGCAGCCGCGAGGGGGAGACCCAGTACTTC. Its translation is CASSREGETQYF.

This clone has only one observation. V gene TRBV19 combines with J gene TRBJ1-5, with TRBD1 matching 10 bases. This CDR3 is built from 17 residues. Germline CDR1 and CDR2: LNHDA and SQIVND (reference sequence). Unmatched junction bases numbered 9, after V lost 5 bases and J lost 2 bases. CDR3 amino acids: CASSAGTGVGGNQPQHF. As DNA, the CDR3 is TGTGCCAGTAGTGCCGGGACAGGGGTAGGGGGCAATCAGCCCCAGCATTTT.